The 4 T cell receptor beta chains reported below all come from one sample, sequenced in a study of blood T cell repertoires in COVID-19. Measured with immunoSEQ multiplex PCR; TCRdb has only the in-frame clones, and not every one. Of about 74,000 clones listed, roughly 86% are singletons. Sequencing used peripheral blood. These TCRs come from a man between 70 and 80 years old with acute or convalescent COVID-19.

V gene TRBV9 combines with J gene TRBJ2-7; maybe TRBD2 (6 bases). Trimming pared 2 bases from V and 5 bases from J, leaving 20 bases between. Germline values: CDR1 SGDLS, CDR2 YYNGEE. The CDR3 is 16 residues long. CDR3 sequence (DNA): TGTGCCAGCAGCGTTGCCCTGGGGCAGGGAGGTGACGAGCAGTACTTC. This translates into CASSVALGQGGDEQYF.

The DNA for the CDR3 is TGTGCCACCAGTTCAACAGGGCCTAACACCGGGGAGCTGTTTTTT. Translation gives CATSSTGPNTGELFF. The rearrangement uses TRBV24-1 and TRBJ2-2; a possible D gene is TRBD1 (6 bases). Germline loops: CDR1 KGHDR, CDR2 SFDVKD. The CDR3 consists of 15 residues. The V end was cut by 6 bases, the J end by 2 bases, with 12 bases between.

V gene TRBV18 combines with J gene TRBJ1-3; 7 bases are shared with TRBD1. V was pared by 3 bases and J by 0 bases, with 5 bases of the junction left unmatched. Looked up from germline, CDR1 is KGHSH and CDR2 is LQKENI. The CDR3 totals 16 residues. The chain's CDR3 is CASSPQDRSSGNTIYF. The CDR3 region has the DNA TGTGCCAGCTCACCTCAGGACAGGTCCTCTGGAAACACCATATATTTT.

This clone showed up just once. The chain has TRBV29-1 and TRBJ2-1; D is possibly TRBD2 (6 bases). The germline gives CDR1 SQVTM, CDR2 ANQGSEA. Trimming cost V 2 bases and J 7 bases, with 15 bases left between them. CDR3 length: 14 residues. The CDR3 reads CSVEWGGNMNEQFF. DNA of the CDR3: TGCAGCGTTGAATGGGGCGGGAATATGAATGAGCAGTTCTTC.